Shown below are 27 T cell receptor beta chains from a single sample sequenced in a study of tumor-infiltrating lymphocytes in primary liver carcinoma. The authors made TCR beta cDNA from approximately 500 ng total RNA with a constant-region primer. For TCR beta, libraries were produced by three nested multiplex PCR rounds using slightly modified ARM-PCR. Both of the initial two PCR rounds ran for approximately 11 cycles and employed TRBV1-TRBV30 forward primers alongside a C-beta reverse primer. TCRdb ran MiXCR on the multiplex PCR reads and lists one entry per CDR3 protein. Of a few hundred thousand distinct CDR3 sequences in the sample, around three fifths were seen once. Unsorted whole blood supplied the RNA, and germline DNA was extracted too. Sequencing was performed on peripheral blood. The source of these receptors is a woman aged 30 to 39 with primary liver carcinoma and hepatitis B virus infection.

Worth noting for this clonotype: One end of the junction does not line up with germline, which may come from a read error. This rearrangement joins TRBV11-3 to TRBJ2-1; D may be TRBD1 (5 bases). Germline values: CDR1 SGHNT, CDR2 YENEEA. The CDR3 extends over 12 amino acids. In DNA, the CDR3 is TGTGCCAGCAGCTTTCCAGGGAATGAGCGGTTCTTC. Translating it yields CASSFPGNERFF.

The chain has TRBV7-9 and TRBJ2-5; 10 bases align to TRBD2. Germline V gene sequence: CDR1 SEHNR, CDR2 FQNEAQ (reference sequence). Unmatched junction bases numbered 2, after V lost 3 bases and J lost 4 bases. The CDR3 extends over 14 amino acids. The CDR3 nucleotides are TGTGCCAGCAGCTTGCTAGCGGGAGTAGAGACCCAGTACTTC. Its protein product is CASSLLAGVETQYF.

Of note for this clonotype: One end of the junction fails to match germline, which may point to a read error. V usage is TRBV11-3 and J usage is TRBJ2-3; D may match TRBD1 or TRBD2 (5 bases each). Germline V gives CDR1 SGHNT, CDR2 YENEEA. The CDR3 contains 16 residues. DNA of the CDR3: TGTGTCAGCAGCGGCAACAGGAGTAGTGCGGCTGATGCGCAGTATTTT. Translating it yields CVSSGNRSSAADAQYF.

In nucleotides, the CDR3 is TGTGCCAGTGGCTGGGACGGAGATGAGCAGTTCTTC. It is translated as CASGWDGDEQFF. V is TRBV11-2 and J is TRBJ2-1; D may be TRBD1 or TRBD2 (5 bases each). The CDR3 has 12 residues. Deletions cut 9 bases from V and 8 bases from J, with 14 bases between. CDR1 and CDR2 (germline): SGHAT, FQNNGV.

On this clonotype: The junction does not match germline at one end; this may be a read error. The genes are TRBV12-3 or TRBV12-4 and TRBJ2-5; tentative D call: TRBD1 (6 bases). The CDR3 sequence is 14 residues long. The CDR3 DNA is TGTGCCAGCAAAGGAAGGGGGAGCTGGGAGACCCAGTATTTC. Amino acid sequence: CASKGRGSWETQYF.

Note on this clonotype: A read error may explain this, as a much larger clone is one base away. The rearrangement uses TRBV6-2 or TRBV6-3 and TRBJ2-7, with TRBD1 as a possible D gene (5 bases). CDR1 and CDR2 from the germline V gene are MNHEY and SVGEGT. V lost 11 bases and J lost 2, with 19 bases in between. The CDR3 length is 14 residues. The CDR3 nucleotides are TGTGCCTCCCACCTCGACCAGGGAACCTACGAGCAGTACTTC. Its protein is CASHLDQGTYEQYF.

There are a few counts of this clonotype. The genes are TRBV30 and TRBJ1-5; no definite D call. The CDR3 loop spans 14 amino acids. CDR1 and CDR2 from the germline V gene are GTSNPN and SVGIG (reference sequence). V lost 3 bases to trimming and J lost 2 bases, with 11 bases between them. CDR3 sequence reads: CAWSWAVGNQPQHF. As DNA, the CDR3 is TGTGCCTGGAGCTGGGCGGTGGGCAATCAGCCCCAGCATTTT.

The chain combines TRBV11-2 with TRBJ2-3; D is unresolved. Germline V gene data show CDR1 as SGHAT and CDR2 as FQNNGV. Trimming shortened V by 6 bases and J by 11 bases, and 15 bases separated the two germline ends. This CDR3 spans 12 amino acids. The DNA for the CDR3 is TGTGCCAGCAGTCAACCGTCAGTTCGGCAGTATTTT. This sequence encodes CASSQPSVRQYF. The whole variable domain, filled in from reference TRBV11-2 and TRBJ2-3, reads EAGVAQSPRYKIIEKRQSVAFWCNPISGHATLYWYQQILGQGPKLLIQFQNNGVVDDSQLPKDRFSAERLKGVDSTLKIQPAKLEDSAVYLCASSQPSVRQYFGPGTRLTVL.

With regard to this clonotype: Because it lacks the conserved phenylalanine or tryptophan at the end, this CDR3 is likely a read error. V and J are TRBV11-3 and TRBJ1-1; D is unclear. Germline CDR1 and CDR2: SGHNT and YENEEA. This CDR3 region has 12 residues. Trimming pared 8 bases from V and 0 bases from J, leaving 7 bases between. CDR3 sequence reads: CASQRMNTEAFL. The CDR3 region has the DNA TGTGCCAGCCAGCGGATGAACACTGAAGCTTTCTTG.

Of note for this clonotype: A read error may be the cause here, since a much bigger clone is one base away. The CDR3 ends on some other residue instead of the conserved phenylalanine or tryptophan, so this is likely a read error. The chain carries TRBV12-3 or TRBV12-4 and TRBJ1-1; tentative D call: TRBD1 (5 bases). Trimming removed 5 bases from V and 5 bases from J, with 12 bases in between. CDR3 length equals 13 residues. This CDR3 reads CASSPGTRTEAFI. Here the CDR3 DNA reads TGTGCCAGCAGTCCGGGGACGAGGACTGAAGCTTTCATT.

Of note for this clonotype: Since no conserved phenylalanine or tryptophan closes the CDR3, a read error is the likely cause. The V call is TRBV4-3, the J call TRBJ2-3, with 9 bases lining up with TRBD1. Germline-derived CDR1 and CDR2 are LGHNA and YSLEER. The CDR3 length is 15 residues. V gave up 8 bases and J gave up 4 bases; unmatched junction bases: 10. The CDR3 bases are TGCGCCAGCCGAATCCGGGACAGGGAATCAGATACGCAGTATCTT. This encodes CASRIRDRESDTQYL.

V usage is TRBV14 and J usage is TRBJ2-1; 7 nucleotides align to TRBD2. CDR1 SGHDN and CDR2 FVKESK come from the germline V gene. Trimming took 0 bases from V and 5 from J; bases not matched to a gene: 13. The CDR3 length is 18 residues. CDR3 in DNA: TGTGCCAGCAGCCAAGACCCCCCGACTAGCAGTAGAGACAATGAGCAGTTCTTC. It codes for CASSQDPPTSSRDNEQFF.

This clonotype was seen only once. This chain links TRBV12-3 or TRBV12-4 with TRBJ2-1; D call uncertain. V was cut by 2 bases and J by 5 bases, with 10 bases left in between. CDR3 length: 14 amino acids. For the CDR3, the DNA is TGTGCCAGCAGTTTAAGGATAACAGACAATGAGCAGTTCTTC. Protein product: CASSLRITDNEQFF.

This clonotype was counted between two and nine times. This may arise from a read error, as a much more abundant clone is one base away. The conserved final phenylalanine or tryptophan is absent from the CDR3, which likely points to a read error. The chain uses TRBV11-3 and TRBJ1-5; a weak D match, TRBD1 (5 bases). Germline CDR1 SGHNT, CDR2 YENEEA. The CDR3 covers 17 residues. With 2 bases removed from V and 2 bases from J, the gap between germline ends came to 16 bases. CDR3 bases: TGTGCCAGCAGCTTACCCAATTGGGGGGGGGGCAATCAGCCCCAGCATTCT. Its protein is CASSLPNWGGGNQPQHS.

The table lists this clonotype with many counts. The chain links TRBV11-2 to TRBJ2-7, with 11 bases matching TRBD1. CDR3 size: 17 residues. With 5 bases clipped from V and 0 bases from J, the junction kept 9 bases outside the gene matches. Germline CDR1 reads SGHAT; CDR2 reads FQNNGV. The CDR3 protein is CASSGGQGGRDSYEQYF. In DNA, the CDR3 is TGTGCCAGCAGCGGGGGACAGGGGGGCCGAGACTCCTACGAGCAGTACTTC. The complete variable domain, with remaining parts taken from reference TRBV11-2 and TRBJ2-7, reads EAGVAQSPRYKIIEKRQSVAFWCNPISGHATLYWYQQILGQGPKLLIQFQNNGVVDDSQLPKDRFSAERLKGVDSTLKIQPAKLEDSAVYLCASSGGQGGRDSYEQYFGPGTRLTVT.

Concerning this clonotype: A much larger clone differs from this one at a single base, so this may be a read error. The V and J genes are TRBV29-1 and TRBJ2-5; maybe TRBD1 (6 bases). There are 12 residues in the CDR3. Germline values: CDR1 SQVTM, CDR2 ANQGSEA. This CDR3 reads CSVDRGQETKYF. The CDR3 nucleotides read TGCAGCGTTGACAGGGGACAAGAGACCAAGTACTTC.

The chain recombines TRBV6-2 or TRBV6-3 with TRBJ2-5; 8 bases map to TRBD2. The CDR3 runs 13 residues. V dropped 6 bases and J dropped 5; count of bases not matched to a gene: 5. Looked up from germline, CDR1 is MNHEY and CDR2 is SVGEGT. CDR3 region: CASRDGGRETQYF. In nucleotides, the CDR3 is TGTGCCAGCAGAGACGGCGGGAGGGAGACCCAGTACTTC.

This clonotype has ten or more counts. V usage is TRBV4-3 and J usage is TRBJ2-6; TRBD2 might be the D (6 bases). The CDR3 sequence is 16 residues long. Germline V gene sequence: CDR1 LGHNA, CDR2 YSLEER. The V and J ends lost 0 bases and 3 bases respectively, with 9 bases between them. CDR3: CASSQDAGRGANVLTF. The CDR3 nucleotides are TGCGCCAGCAGCCAAGACGCGGGGCGTGGGGCCAACGTCCTGACTTTC.

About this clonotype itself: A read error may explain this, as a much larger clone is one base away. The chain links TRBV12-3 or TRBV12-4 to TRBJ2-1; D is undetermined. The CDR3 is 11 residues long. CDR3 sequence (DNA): TGTACCACCACTACAAATAATGAGCAGTTCTTC. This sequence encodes CTTTTNNEQFF.

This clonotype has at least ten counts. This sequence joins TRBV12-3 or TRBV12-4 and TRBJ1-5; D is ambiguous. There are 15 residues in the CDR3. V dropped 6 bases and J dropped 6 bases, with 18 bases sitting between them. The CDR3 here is CASSPSVGRLQPQHF. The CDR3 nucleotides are TGTGCCAGCAGCCCATCCGTCGGGAGACTTCAGCCCCAGCATTTT.

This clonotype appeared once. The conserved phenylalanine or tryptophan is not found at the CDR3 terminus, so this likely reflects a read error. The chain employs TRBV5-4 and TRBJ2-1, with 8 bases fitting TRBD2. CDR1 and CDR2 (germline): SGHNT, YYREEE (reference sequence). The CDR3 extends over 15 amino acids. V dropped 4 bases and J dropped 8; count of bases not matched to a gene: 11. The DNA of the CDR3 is TGTGCCAGCAGCGAGAGCGGGAGAGCTATCGATGAGCAGTTCCTC. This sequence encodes CASSESGRAIDEQFL.

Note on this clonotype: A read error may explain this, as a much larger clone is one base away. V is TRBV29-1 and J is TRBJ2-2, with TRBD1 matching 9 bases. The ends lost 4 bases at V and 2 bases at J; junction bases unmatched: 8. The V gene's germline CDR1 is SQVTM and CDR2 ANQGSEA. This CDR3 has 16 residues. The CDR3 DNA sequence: TGCAGCGTTGTCTTGTGGGACAGGGTAAACACCGGGGAGCTGTTTTTT. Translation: CSVVLWDRVNTGELFF.

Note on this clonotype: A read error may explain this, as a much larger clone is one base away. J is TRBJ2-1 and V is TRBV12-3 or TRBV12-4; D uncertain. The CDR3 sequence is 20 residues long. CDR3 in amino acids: CAGSPLDHLTLISSYNEQFF. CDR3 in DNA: TGTGCCGGCAGCCCCCTGGACCACTTGACCTTGATAAGCTCCTACAATGAGCAGTTCTTC.

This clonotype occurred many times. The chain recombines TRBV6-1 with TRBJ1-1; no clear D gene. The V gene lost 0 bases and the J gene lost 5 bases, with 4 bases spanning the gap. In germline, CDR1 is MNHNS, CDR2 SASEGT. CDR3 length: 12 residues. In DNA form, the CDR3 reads TGTGCCAGCAGTGAAGCGGGGACTGAAGCTTTCTTT. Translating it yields CASSEAGTEAFF.

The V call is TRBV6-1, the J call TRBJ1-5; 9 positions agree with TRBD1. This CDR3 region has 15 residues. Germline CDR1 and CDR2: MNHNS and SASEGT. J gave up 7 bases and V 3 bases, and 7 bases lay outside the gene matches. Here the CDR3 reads CASSEGDRVIQPQHF. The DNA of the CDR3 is TGTGCCAGCAGTGAGGGGGACAGGGTGATCCAGCCCCAGCATTTT.

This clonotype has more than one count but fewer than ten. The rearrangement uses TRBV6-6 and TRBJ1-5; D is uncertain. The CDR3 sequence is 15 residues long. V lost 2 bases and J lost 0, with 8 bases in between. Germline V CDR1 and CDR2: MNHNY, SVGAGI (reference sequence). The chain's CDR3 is CASSYVGDSNQPQHF. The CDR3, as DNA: TGTGCCAGCAGTTACGTCGGGGATAGCAATCAGCCCCAGCATTTT.

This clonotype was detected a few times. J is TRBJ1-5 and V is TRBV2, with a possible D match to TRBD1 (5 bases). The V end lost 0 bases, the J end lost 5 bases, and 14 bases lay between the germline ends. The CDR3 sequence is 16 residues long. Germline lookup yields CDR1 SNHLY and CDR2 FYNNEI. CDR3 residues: CASSEAREAGHQPQHF. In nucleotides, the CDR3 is TGTGCCAGCAGTGAAGCGCGGGAAGCGGGGCATCAGCCCCAGCATTTT.